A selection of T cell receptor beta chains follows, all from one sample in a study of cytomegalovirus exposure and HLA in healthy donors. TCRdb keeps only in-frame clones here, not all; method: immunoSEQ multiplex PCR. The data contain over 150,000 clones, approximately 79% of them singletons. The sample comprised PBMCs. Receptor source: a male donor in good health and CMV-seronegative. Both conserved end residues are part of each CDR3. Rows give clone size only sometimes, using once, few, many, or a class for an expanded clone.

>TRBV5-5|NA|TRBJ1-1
CASSFLARNTEAFF
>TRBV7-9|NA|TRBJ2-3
CSSSQLETQYF
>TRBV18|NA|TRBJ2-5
CASSRTEQETQYF
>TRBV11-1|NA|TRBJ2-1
CASSLALGGRVSNEQFF
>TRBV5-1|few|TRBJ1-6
CASRATGGPNSPLHF
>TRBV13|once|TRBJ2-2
CASSFGGPGELFF
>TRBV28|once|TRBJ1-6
CASSEGLYNSPLHF
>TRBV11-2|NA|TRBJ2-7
CASSTPQGYEQYF
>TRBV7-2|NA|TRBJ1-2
CASSWSGGRDGGYTF
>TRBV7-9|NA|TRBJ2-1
CASSRASGGVGSYNEQFF
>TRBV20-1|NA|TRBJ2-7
CSASWETGQYF
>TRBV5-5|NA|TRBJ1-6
CASSWTGDNSPLHF
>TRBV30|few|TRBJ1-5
CAWSVRGRGNQPQHF
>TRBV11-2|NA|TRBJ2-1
CASSIYSDEQFF
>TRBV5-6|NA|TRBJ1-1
CASSFGGPRMNTEAFF
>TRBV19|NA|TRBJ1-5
CASSQGADQPQHF
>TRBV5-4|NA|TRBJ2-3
CASSLDSGITDTQYF
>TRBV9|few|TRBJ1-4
CASSPHSHSANEKLFF
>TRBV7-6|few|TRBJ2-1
CASSLVGTNNEQFF
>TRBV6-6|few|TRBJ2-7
CASSYSADRVYEQYF
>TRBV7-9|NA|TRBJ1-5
CASSLGQGNQPQHF
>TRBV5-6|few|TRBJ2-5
CASSFRLAGAGETQYF
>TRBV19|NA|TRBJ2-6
CASSITGPGANVLTF
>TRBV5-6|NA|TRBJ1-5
CASSLQGIQPQHF
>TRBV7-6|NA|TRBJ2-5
CASSLDRQETQYF
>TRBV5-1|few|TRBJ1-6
CASSLGGQVGRHSPLHF
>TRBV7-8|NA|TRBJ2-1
CASSGSTLGSSYNEQFF
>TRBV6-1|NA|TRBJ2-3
CASSVISGGGTDTQYF
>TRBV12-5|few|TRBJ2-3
CASGPGTMRGTQYF
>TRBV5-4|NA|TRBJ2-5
CASSLRSGRGETQYF
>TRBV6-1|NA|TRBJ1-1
CASSEQGASTEAFF
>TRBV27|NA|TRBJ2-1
CASSLWSQRGPHEQFF
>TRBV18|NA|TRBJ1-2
CASSPWDRDAGGYTF
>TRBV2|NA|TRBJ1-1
CASQEPGQRNTEAFF
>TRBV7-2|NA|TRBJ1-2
CASNQRQGSYTF
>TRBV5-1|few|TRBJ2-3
CASSLGSFRTDTQYF
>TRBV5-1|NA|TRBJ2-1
CASSLLTGGSNEQFF
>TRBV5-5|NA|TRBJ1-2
CASSFWGRDGYTF
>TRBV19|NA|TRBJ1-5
CASSMGAVSNQPQHF
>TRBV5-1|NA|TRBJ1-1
CASSSPGQGKKTEAFF
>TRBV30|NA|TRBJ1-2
CAWSAGQGNYGYTF
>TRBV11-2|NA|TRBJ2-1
CASSLVVGGGNEQFF
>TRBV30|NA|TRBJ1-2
CAWSVLGREGGYTF
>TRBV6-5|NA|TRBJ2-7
CASSSRDRAIYEQYF
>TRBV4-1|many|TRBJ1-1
CASSQGQGRNTEAFF
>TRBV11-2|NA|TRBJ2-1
CASSLNPPGAGGGNEQFF
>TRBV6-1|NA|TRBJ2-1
CASRLAGGGNEQFF
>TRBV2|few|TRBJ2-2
CASRRLAGNTGELFF
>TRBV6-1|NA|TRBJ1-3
CASFRDSGNTIYF
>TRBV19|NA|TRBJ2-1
CASRETGFGGNEQFF
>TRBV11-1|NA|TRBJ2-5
CASSRTGDKETQYF